The entry below gives a single T cell receptor beta chain sequence along with its context. The antigen remains undetermined. The data are from a study of cytotoxic CD8 clonotypes in ibrutinib-treated CLL. Study-wide points: The study found clonality rose at ibrutinib response, then fell toward baseline at progression.

Assay: immunoSEQ multiplex PCR; the TCRdb copy retains only in-frame clones and omits some. This table holds over 45,000 clones, 56% found once. The germline V gene encodes CDR1 SEHNR and CDR2 FQNEAQ (reference sequence). This CDR3 has 14 amino acids. Between the trimmed V and J ends, which lost 5 bases and 7 bases, there was a span of 17 bases. The chain uses TRBV7-9 and TRBJ1-2; TRBD1 is a possible D gene (5 bases). The TCR was taken from a human donor with chronic lymphocytic leukemia. Sequencing was performed on PBMCs, taken after 24 months of ibrutinib treatment. CDR3 in amino acids: CASSPRDSGSGYTF. The CDR3 DNA follows: TGTGCCAGCAGCCCGAGGGACTCAGGATCTGGCTACACCTTC.